Listed below are T cell receptor beta chains from one sample, sequenced in a study of T cell repertoires in cytomegalovirus infection. No antigens are known for them. TCRdb redid the calling of the reads with MiXCR, one entry per CDR3 protein. The sample consists of 50,000 to 65,000 distinct CDR3 sequences, 20% to 25% of them appearing once. Source: CD8+ T cells from cultured PBMCs, taken from culture after CMV antigen stimulation. These receptor sequences come from a human donor in good health (CMV status not recorded). Some clones in this sample may be carry-over from other donors' samples. CDR3s include the opening cysteine and the closing phenylalanine or tryptophan. D genes are given only for firm matches. Some rows have no size entry. The others give once, few or many, or a class for an expanded clone.

CDR3 DNA: TGTGCCAGCAGTTTTACCAGGGGGAGTGATGAGCAGTTCTTC
CDR3 protein: CASSFTRGSDEQFF
CDR3 length: 14
clone size: -
D gene: TRBD1
J gene: TRBJ2-1
V gene: TRBV27

CDR3 DNA: TGTGCCTCACTCAAGCGGGAGAATCCGTATTTT
CDR3 protein: CASLKRENPYF
CDR3 length: 11
clone size: -
D gene: TRBD2
J gene: TRBJ2-3
V gene: TRBV15

CDR3 DNA: TGTGCCAGCAGTGAACTAGCGGGTTACCGCTCCTACGAGCAGTACTTC
CDR3 protein: CASSELAGYRSYEQYF
CDR3 length: 16
clone size: -
D gene: TRBD2
J gene: TRBJ2-7
V gene: TRBV25-1

CDR3 DNA: TGTGCCAGCAGCTTAGCGGGGCTAGCGGGAGGGAGTTACGAGCAGTACTTC
CDR3 protein: CASSLAGLAGGSYEQYF
CDR3 length: 17
clone size: -
D gene: TRBD2
J gene: TRBJ2-7
V gene: TRBV7-2

CDR3 DNA: TGTGCCAGCAAGACCCGGGACAGGGAGGGCGAGCAGTACTTC
CDR3 protein: CASKTRDREGEQYF
CDR3 length: 14
clone size: -
D gene: TRBD1
J gene: TRBJ2-7
V gene: TRBV27

CDR3 DNA: TGCGCCAGCAGCCAAGAACGCAATCAGCCCCAGCATTTT
CDR3 protein: CASSQERNQPQHF
CDR3 length: 13
clone size: -
D gene: -
J gene: TRBJ1-5
V gene: TRBV4-3

CDR3 DNA: TGTGCCAGTAGTTGGGGGGGGGAGACTAGCGGAACTCTCAATGAGCAGTTCTTC
CDR3 protein: CASSWGGETSGTLNEQFF
CDR3 length: 18
clone size: few
D gene: TRBD2
J gene: TRBJ2-1
V gene: TRBV19

CDR3 DNA: TGTGCCAGCAGCCCCCCGAGGGCCCGAGCCAAAAACATTCAGTACTTC
CDR3 protein: CASSPPRARAKNIQYF
CDR3 length: 16
clone size: few
D gene: -
J gene: TRBJ2-4
V gene: TRBV11-2

CDR3 DNA: TGTGCCAGCAGTAACAGGGGACGGGAGACCCAGTACTTC
CDR3 protein: CASSNRGRETQYF
CDR3 length: 13
clone size: -
D gene: TRBD1
J gene: TRBJ2-5
V gene: TRBV28

CDR3 DNA: TGTGCCAGCAGCCCCCGAGATTCTTCATATAATTCACCCCTCCACTTT
CDR3 protein: CASSPRDSSYNSPLHF
CDR3 length: 16
clone size: -
D gene: -
J gene: TRBJ1-6
V gene: TRBV9